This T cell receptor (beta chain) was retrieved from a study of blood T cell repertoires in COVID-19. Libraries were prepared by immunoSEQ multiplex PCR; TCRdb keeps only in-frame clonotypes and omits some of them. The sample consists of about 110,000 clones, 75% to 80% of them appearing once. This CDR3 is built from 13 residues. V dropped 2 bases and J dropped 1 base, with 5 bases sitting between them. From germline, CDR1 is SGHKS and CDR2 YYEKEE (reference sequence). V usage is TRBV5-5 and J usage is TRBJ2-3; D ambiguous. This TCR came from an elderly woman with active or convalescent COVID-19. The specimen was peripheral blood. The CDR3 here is CASSLTGTDTQYF. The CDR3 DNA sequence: TGTGCCAGCAGCTTAACTGGCACAGATACGCAGTATTTT. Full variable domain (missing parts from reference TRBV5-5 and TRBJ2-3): DAGVTQSPTHLIKTRGQQVTLRCSPISGHKSVSWYQQVLGQGPQFIFQYYEKEERGRGNFPDRFSARQFPNYSSELNVNALLLGDSALYLCASSLTGTDTQYFGPGTRLTVL.